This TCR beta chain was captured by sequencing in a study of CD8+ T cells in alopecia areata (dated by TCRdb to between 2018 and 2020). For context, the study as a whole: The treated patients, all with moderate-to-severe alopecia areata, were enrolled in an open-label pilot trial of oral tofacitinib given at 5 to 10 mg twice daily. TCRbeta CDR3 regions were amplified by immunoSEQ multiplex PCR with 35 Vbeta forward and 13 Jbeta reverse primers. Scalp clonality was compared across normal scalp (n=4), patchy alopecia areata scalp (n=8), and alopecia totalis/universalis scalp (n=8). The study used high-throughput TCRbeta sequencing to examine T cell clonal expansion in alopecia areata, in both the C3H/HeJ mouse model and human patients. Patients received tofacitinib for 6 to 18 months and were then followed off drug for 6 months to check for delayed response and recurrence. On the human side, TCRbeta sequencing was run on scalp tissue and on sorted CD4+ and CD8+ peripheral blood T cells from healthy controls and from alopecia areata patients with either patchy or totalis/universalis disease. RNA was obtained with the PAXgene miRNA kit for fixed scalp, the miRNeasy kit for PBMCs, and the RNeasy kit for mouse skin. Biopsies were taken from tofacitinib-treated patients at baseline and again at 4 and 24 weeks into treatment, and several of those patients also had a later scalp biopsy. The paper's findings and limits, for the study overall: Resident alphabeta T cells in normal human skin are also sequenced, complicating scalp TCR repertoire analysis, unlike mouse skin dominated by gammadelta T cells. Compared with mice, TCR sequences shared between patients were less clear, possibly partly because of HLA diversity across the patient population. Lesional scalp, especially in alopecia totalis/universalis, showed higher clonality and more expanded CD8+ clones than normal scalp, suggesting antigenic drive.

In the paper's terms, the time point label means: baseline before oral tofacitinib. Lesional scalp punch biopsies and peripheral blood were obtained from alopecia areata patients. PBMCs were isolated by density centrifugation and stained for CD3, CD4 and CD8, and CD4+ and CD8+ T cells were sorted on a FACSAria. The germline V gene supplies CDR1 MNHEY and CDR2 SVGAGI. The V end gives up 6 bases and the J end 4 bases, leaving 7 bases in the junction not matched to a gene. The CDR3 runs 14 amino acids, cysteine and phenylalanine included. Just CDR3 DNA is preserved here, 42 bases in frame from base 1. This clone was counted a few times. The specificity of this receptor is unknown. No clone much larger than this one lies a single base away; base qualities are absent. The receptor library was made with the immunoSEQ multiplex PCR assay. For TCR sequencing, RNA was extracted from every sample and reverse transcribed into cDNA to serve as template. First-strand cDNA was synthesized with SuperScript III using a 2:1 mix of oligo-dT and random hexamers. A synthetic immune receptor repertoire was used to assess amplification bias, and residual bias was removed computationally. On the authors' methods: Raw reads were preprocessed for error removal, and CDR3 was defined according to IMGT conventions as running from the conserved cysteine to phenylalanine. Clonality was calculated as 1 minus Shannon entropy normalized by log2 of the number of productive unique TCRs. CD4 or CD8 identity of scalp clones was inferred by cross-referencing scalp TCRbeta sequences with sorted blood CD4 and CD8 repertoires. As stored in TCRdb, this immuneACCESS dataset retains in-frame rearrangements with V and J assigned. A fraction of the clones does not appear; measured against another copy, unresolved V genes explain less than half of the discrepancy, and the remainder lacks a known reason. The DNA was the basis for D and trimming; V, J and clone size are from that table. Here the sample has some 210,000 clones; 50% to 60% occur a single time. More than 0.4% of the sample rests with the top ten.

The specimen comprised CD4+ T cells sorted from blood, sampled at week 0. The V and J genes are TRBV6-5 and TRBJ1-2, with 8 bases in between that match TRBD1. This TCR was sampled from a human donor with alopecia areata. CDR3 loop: CASRPPGQGYGYTF. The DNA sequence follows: TGTGCCAGCAGACCCCCCGGACAGGGCTATGGCTACACCTTC.